This T cell receptor (beta chain) was retrieved from a study of T cell responses to AZD1222 COVID-19 vaccine. CDR3 length equals 16 residues. CDR1 and CDR2 from the germline V gene are SEHNR and FQNEAQ (reference sequence). The V and J ends lost 5 bases and 5 bases, in that order; junction bases with no gene match: 12. Data came from immunoSEQ multiplex PCR; TCRdb stores just in-frame clones and leaves some out. The sample carries roughly 120,000 clones, 90% to 95% recorded once. The sequencing used peripheral blood, collected on day 0 of AZD1222 vaccination. This receptor was taken from an adult in good health. The J gene is TRBJ2-7, the V gene TRBV7-9, with 10 positions matching TRBD1. The CDR3 DNA sequence: TGTGCCAGCAGCGCTCTTACCGGGACAGGGGACCACGAGCAGTACTTC. Translating it yields CASSALTGTGDHEQYF.